This entry lists 20 T cell receptor beta chains sequenced from one sample in a study of blood T cell repertoires in COVID-19. Profiled with immunoSEQ multiplex PCR; TCRdb holds only in-frame clones, not every one. The sample contains about 120,000 clones, 87% of which appear only once. The sequencing sample was made of peripheral blood. These receptors came from a woman aged 70-85 years with acute or convalescent COVID-19.

The chain links TRBV5-1 to TRBJ1-3, with 10 bases that match TRBD1. Unmatched junction bases numbered 3, after V lost 4 bases and J lost 2 bases. Germline V gives CDR1 SGHRS, CDR2 YFSETQ. CDR3 length: 15 amino acids. CDR3 bases: TGCGCCAGCAGCCTTGGGACAGGGGCTGGAAACACCATATATTTT. This encodes CASSLGTGAGNTIYF.

The chain links TRBV5-1 to TRBJ2-5; D gene ambiguous. The ends were cut back, 2 bases at V and 1 base at J, with 12 bases in the middle. The germline V gene has CDR1 SGHRS and CDR2 YFSETQ. The CDR3 is 15 residues long. The chain's CDR3 is CASSLAGTTQETQYF. The CDR3 DNA follows: TGCGCCAGCAGCTTAGCAGGTACAACCCAAGAGACCCAGTACTTC.

This clone turned up a few times. CDR3 amino acids: CASRRDRTQPQHF. CDR3 sequence (DNA): TGTGCCAGCAGACGGGACAGAACTCAGCCCCAGCATTTT. This chain uses TRBV27 with TRBJ1-5, with TRBD1 matching 7 bases. CDR1 and CDR2 (germline): MNHEY, SMNVEV (reference sequence). The CDR3 loop spans 13 amino acids. Germline trimming cut 6 bases from V and 6 bases from J; bases unmatched to any gene: 5.

This clone was seen a single time. The rearrangement uses TRBV9 and TRBJ2-3; TRBD2 might be the D (5 bases). Deletions cut 8 bases from V and 1 base from J, with 11 bases between. From germline, CDR1 is SGDLS and CDR2 YYNGEE. There are 13 residues in the CDR3. This chain's CDR3 is CASNLGGTDTQYF. CDR3 nucleotides: TGTGCCAGTAACCTCGGGGGCACAGATACGCAGTATTTT. Supplemented by reference TRBV9 and TRBJ2-3, the full variable domain reads DSGVTQTPKHLITATGQRVTLRCSPRSGDLSVYWYQQSLDQGLQFLIQYYNGEERAKGNILERFSAQQFPDLHSELNLSSLELGDSALYFCASNLGGTDTQYFGPGTRLTVL.

V gene TRBV7-6 combines with J gene TRBJ2-7, with 7 bases lining up with TRBD1. The CDR3 length is 14 residues. V shed 3 bases and J 3 bases; nucleotides not matched to a gene: 5. Germline CDR1 is SGHVS and CDR2 is FNYEAQ. The CDR3 bases are TGTGCCAGCAGCTTGACAGGGCGATACTACGAGCAGTACTTC. It translates to CASSLTGRYYEQYF. Based on the CDR3 plus reference TRBV7-6 and TRBJ2-7, the full variable domain is GAGVSQSPRYKVTKRGQDVALRCDPISGHVSLYWYRQALGQGPEFLTYFNYEAQQDKSGLPNDRFSAERPEGSISTLTIQRTEQRDSAMYRCASSLTGRYYEQYFGPGTRLTVT.

This chain joins TRBV28 and TRBJ1-2, with D possibly TRBD1 on 5 matching bases. The V gene's germline CDR1 is MDHEN and CDR2 SYDVKM. The CDR3 sequence is 15 residues long. The germline V and J ends were trimmed by 3 bases and 5 bases, with 16 bases remaining between them. The CDR3 DNA is TGTGCCAGCAGTTTTGGTGGGGCAGAGGAATATGGCTACACCTTC. It translates to CASSFGGAEEYGYTF.

The chain recombines TRBV18 with TRBJ2-7, with 9 bases fitting TRBD1. CDR1 KGHSH and CDR2 LQKENI come from the germline V gene. With V trimmed by 5 bases and J by 5 bases, 10 bases remained unmatched. The CDR3 is 15 residues long. This CDR3 reads CASSIRGQGVDEQYF. For the CDR3, the DNA is TGTGCCAGCTCAATAAGGGGACAGGGTGTGGACGAGCAGTACTTC.

The chain joins TRBV5-5 to TRBJ1-1; 12 bases line up with TRBD1. From germline, CDR1 is SGHKS and CDR2 YYEKEE (reference sequence). Trimming at V came to 2 bases and at J to 1 base, leaving 6 bases not matched to a gene. The CDR3 contains 17 residues. The CDR3 region is CASSFGGTGGRNTEAFF. The CDR3 DNA is TGTGCCAGCAGCTTTGGAGGGACAGGGGGCAGGAACACTGAAGCTTTCTTT. Looking up the rest from reference TRBV5-5 and TRBJ1-1 gives the full variable domain: DAGVTQSPTHLIKTRGQQVTLRCSPISGHKSVSWYQQVLGQGPQFIFQYYEKEERGRGNFPDRFSARQFPNYSSELNVNALLLGDSALYLCASSFGGTGGRNTEAFFGQGTRLTVV.

This chain joins TRBV5-1 and TRBJ1-3, with no clear D. Germline CDR1 is SGHRS and CDR2 is YFSETQ. Deletions cut 3 bases from V and 0 bases from J, with 13 bases between. The CDR3 consists of 16 residues. The CDR3 region is CASSWAAGDSGNTIYF. Here the CDR3 DNA reads TGCGCCAGCAGCTGGGCCGCCGGGGACTCTGGAAACACCATATATTTT.

This clone was observed once. The chain couples TRBV29-1 to TRBJ1-2; D perhaps matches TRBD1 (6 bases). The CDR3 runs 13 residues. Deletions cut 4 bases from V and 8 bases from J, with 17 bases between. Germline V lookup: CDR1 SQVTM, CDR2 ANQGSEA. The CDR3 DNA reads as TGCAGCGTTGTTTCAGGGGAATTTTCGGGCTACACCTTC. Its translation is CSVVSGEFSGYTF.

This chain links TRBV5-1 with TRBJ1-4, with D perhaps TRBD1 (6 bases). In germline, CDR1 is SGHRS, CDR2 YFSETQ. The CDR3 length is 14 residues. Deletions cut 4 bases from V and 6 bases from J, with 13 bases between. CDR3 bases: TGCGCCAGCAGCACGGACAGCACGGATGAAAAACTGTTTTTT. Translation gives CASSTDSTDEKLFF.

This clone has more than one count but fewer than ten. The chain uses TRBV28 and TRBJ1-2, with D possibly TRBD1 on 5 matching bases. V lost 6 bases, J lost 5 bases, and 13 bases lay in between. The germline V gene encodes CDR1 MDHEN and CDR2 SYDVKM. This CDR3 spans 13 amino acids. CDR3 DNA: TGTGCCAGCAGGGGGCCTGGTTGGTATGGCTACACCTTC. It codes for CASRGPGWYGYTF.

The chain joins TRBV28 to TRBJ2-5; D is undetermined. V lost 6 bases and J 2 bases, leaving 7 bases between the germline ends. The germline V gene has CDR1 MDHEN and CDR2 SYDVKM. The CDR3 totals 12 residues. CDR3 protein: CASSLTQETQYF. In DNA form, the CDR3 reads TGTGCCAGCAGCTTAACTCAAGAGACCCAGTACTTC.

This chain joins TRBV7-8 and TRBJ2-7; D is perhaps TRBD1 (5 bases). The CDR3 has 13 residues. Germline values: CDR1 SGHVS, CDR2 FQNEAQ. The V and J ends lost 5 bases and 9 bases respectively, with 17 bases between them. The CDR3 sequence is CASSSNQGVRQYF. Here the CDR3 DNA reads TGTGCCAGCAGCAGCAACCAGGGTGTAAGGCAGTACTTC.

This chain uses TRBV29-1 with TRBJ2-5; 8 nucleotides match TRBD1. This CDR3 contains 15 residues. Trimming removed 1 base from V and 4 bases from J; junction bases left unmatched: 8. Germline V gene data show CDR1 as SQVTM and CDR2 as ANQGSEA. This chain's CDR3 is CSVEGGTGGGETQYF. Here the CDR3 DNA reads TGCAGCGTTGAAGGGGGTACAGGGGGAGGAGAGACCCAGTACTTC.

This clone has only a few counts. The J gene is TRBJ1-2, the V gene TRBV5-1; 9 nucleotides agree with TRBD1. The V gene end was trimmed by 4 bases and the J gene end by 4 bases; junction bases not matched to a gene: 11. Germline lookup yields CDR1 SGHRS and CDR2 YFSETQ. There are 16 residues in the CDR3. The CDR3 reads CASSLQGTGSSYGYTF. In DNA, the CDR3 is TGCGCCAGCAGCCTTCAAGGGACAGGGAGTTCCTATGGCTACACCTTC.

This chain's CDR3 is CASRMLEMNTEAFF. The CDR3 DNA follows: TGTGCCAGCCGTATGCTAGAAATGAACACTGAAGCTTTCTTT. The V call is TRBV3-1 (or the pseudogene TRBV3-2), the J call TRBJ1-1; D gene ambiguous. The CDR3 runs 14 residues. Germline V gene sequence: CDR1 LGHDT, CDR2 YNNKEL (reference sequence). The V gene lost 8 bases and the J gene lost 0 bases, with 13 bases spanning the gap.

J is TRBJ1-1 and V is TRBV7-3; D is undetermined. The CDR3 consists of 13 residues. Germline-derived CDR1 and CDR2 are SGHTA and FQGTGA. V was pared by 0 bases and J by 5 bases, with 7 bases between. The chain's CDR3 is CASSLTLRTEAFF. CDR3 nucleotide sequence: TGTGCCAGCAGCTTAACGTTGCGGACTGAAGCTTTCTTT.

This chain uses TRBV4-1 with TRBJ2-7; 7 positions agree with TRBD1. Unmatched junction bases numbered 10, after V lost 1 base and J lost 7 bases. The germline CDR1 and CDR2 sequences are MGHRA and YSYEKL. CDR3 size: 15 residues. CDR3 bases: TGCGCCAGCAGCCAAGCCCCCGGACAGGACTGGGAGCAGTACTTC. This translates into CASSQAPGQDWEQYF.

The gene calls are TRBV5-4 and TRBJ2-2, with 9 bases aligning to TRBD1. The V gene end was trimmed by 3 bases and the J gene end by 5 bases; junction bases not matched to a gene: 8. The germline CDR1 and CDR2 sequences are SGHNT and YYREEE (reference sequence). The CDR3 extends over 16 amino acids. CDR3: CASSSPTGGHTGELFF. The CDR3 nucleotides read TGTGCCAGCAGCTCTCCGACAGGGGGGCATACCGGGGAGCTGTTTTTT.